One and the same sample provided the 27 T cell receptor beta chains below, sequenced in a study of identical twins. Via MiXCR, TCRdb re-called the 5' RACE reads, giving one row per CDR3 protein. Among roughly 770,000 distinct CDR3 sequences listed, roughly 20% were seen once. This sample also belongs to another study, concerning T cells expressing NK-cell markers.

The sample consisted of PBMCs. These TCRs come from a woman aged 18-35 years in good health.

The sample holds a few counts of this clonotype. The genes are TRBV21-1 and TRBJ2-1; the D call TRBD2 from the table was never checked on the DNA. TRBV21-1 is an annotated pseudogene. The CDR3 has 16 residues. CDR3 in amino acids: CASSVGLAGLPYEQFF. CDR3 nucleotide sequence: TGTGCCAGCAGCGTGGGACTAGCGGGACTTCCGTATGAGCAGTTCTTC.

The rearrangement joins TRBV5-1 to TRBJ2-7, with D possibly TRBD2 on 6 matching bases. This CDR3 has 15 amino acids. The germline CDR1 and CDR2 sequences are SGHRS and YFSETQ. Trimming shortened V by 2 bases and J by 3 bases, and 15 bases separated the two germline ends. The CDR3 reads CASSFSPEGNYEQYF. Written as DNA, the CDR3 is TGCGCCAGCAGCTTTAGCCCGGAGGGGAACTACGAGCAGTACTTC.

V is TRBV12-3 or TRBV12-4 and J is TRBJ2-7; 14 bases agree with TRBD2. The J segment lost 6 bases and the V segment lost 1 base, leaving 2 bases of the junction unmatched. The CDR3 is 15 residues long. The DNA of the CDR3 is TGTGCCAGCAGTTTAGGACTAGCGGGGGGGCGCGAGCAGTACTTC. Translated, it gives CASSLGLAGGREQYF.

This clonotype was observed many times. This rearrangement joins TRBV12-3 or TRBV12-4 to TRBJ2-1; 11 bases align to TRBD2. This CDR3 comprises 15 residues. J gave up 7 bases and V 3 bases, and 5 bases lay outside the gene matches. This CDR3 reads CASSLVAGGLNEQFF. CDR3 sequence (DNA): TGTGCCAGCAGTTTGGTAGCGGGGGGGCTAAATGAGCAGTTCTTC.

This chain connects TRBV28 to TRBJ1-5, with a possible D match to TRBD1 (5 bases). The germline V gene encodes CDR1 MDHEN and CDR2 SYDVKM. The CDR3 runs 16 residues. Between the trimmed V and J ends, which lost 2 bases and 5 bases, there was a span of 16 bases. The CDR3 loop is CASSLPLPAGYQPQHF. The CDR3 nucleotides are TGTGCCAGCAGTTTACCCCTCCCGGCAGGGTATCAGCCCCAGCATTTT.

This clonotype was counted at least ten times. V is TRBV6-5 and J is TRBJ1-2; 7 nucleotides agree with TRBD1. V lost 3 bases and J lost 0; bases outside the gene matches: 4. The germline gives CDR1 MNHEY, CDR2 SVGAGI. The CDR3 spans 15 residues. The CDR3 protein is CASSYRDRPNYGYTF. CDR3 DNA sequence: TGTGCCAGCAGTTATCGGGACAGACCTAACTATGGCTACACCTTC.

The CDR3 here is CASSRGPAGDTQYF. The DNA for the CDR3 is TGTGCCAGTAGTAGGGGACCGGCGGGAGATACGCAGTATTTT. The gene calls are TRBV19 and TRBJ2-3; perhaps D is TRBD1 or TRBD2 (5 bases each). V lost 4 bases, J lost 5 bases, and 13 bases lay in between. The CDR3 has 14 amino acids. Germline V gene data show CDR1 as LNHDA and CDR2 as SQIVND (reference sequence).

V and J are TRBV16 and TRBJ2-2, with no clear D. This CDR3 is built from 14 residues. The germline CDR1 and CDR2 sequences are KGHSY and FQNENV. The ends were cut back, 10 bases at V and 0 bases at J, with 12 bases in the middle. The CDR3 region is CATTPTPNTGELFF. Written as DNA, the CDR3 is TGTGCCACCACACCGACACCGAACACCGGGGAGCTGTTTTTT.

This clonotype was counted a few times. The rearrangement joins TRBV11-2 to TRBJ1-1; TRBD1 aligns across 9 bases. V was pared by 5 bases and J by 1 base, with 8 bases of the junction left unmatched. The germline gives CDR1 SGHAT, CDR2 FQNNGV. This CDR3 is 16 amino acids long. The CDR3 region is CASSPRTGDPNTEAFF. The CDR3 bases are TGTGCCAGCAGCCCACGGACAGGGGACCCGAACACTGAAGCTTTCTTT.

As concerns this clonotype: The junction departs from germline at one end; a sequencing error may be responsible. CDR3 in DNA: TGCTGTGCCGTAGGGTATAGCGGGTCGAACACCGGGGAGCTGTTTTTT. Encoded protein: CCAVGYSGSNTGELFF. The gene calls are TRBV20-1 and TRBJ2-2; 7 nucleotides align to TRBD2. In germline, CDR1 is DFQATT, CDR2 SNEGSKA (reference sequence). The CDR3 length is 16 residues.

This clonotype has just a few counts. This rearrangement joins TRBV4-3 to TRBJ2-1, with D perhaps TRBD1 (5 bases). Between the trimmed V and J ends, which lost 1 base and 10 bases, there was a span of 14 bases. The CDR3 consists of 14 residues. Germline V gene lookup returns CDR1 LGHNA and CDR2 YSLEER. DNA of the CDR3: TGCGCCAGCAGCCAAGTGGGGCGGTCCTACGAGCAGTTCTTC. Translated, it gives CASSQVGRSYEQFF.

This clonotype occurred a few times. The rearrangement links TRBV7-2 to TRBJ2-5, with D perhaps assigned TRBD1 or TRBD2 (6 bases each). The V gene's germline CDR1 is SGHTA and CDR2 FQGNSA. The CDR3 loop spans 13 amino acids. V dropped 4 bases and J dropped 4 bases, with 10 bases sitting between them. The CDR3 loop is CASSSGAGETQYF. The CDR3 bases are TGTGCCAGCAGCTCGGGGGCCGGAGAGACCCAGTACTTC.

The chain carries TRBV12-3 or TRBV12-4 and TRBJ2-5; D gene uncertain. The CDR3 covers 13 residues. V was shortened by 8 bases and J by 5 bases, with 15 bases between the two germline ends. DNA for the CDR3: TGTGCCAGCCGCATTACCAATGCGGAGACCCAGTACTTC. This encodes CASRITNAETQYF.

This clonotype turned up a few times. The chain combines TRBV7-9 with TRBJ1-1; 7 nucleotides align to TRBD1. The CDR3 has 15 residues. Germline loops: CDR1 SEHNR, CDR2 FQNEAQ (reference sequence). Losses at the gene ends were 6 bases for V and 1 base for J; bases not matched to a gene: 8. CDR3 coding DNA: TGTGCCAGCAGGAGGCGACAGGGAACGAACACTGAAGCTTTCTTT. Encoded protein: CASRRRQGTNTEAFF.

This clonotype showed up just a few times. The chain links TRBV21-1 to TRBJ1-6; the listed D gene, TRBD1, was not tested against the DNA. TRBV21-1 is a pseudogene locus. The CDR3 has 16 amino acids. The CDR3 nucleotides are TGTGCCAGCAGCCGCCGGGACGGACTCTTCAGGTCACCCCTCCACTTT. Its translation: CASSRRDGLFRSPLHF.

The chain joins TRBV27 to TRBJ2-3, with D maybe TRBD2 (6 bases). This CDR3 has 14 residues. The ends were cut back, 7 bases at V and 1 base at J, with 12 bases in the middle. Germline V gives CDR1 MNHEY, CDR2 SMNVEV (reference sequence). The CDR3 region has the DNA TGTGCCAGCATGGGATTAGCGGGCACAGATACGCAGTATTTT. It codes for CASMGLAGTDTQYF.

This chain uses TRBV7-9 with TRBJ2-1, with 8 bases that match TRBD2. Unmatched junction bases numbered 7, after V lost 3 bases and J lost 6 bases. The CDR3 extends over 15 amino acids. Germline V gives CDR1 SEHNR, CDR2 FQNEAQ (reference sequence). The CDR3, as DNA: TGTGCCAGCAGCTTTAGCGGGAACCCTACCAATGAGCAGTTCTTC. This sequence encodes CASSFSGNPTNEQFF.

This clonotype was seen a few times. V is TRBV7-9 and J is TRBJ1-2; tentative D call: TRBD1 (5 bases). CDR3 size: 14 residues. Germline V lookup: CDR1 SEHNR, CDR2 FQNEAQ (reference sequence). Between the trimmed V and J ends, which lost 1 base and 8 bases, there was a span of 14 bases. DNA for the CDR3: TGTGCCAGCAGCTTAGTCCCAGGGATATACGGCTACACCTTC. This gives the protein CASSLVPGIYGYTF.

This CDR3 is CASSLRWGGMSSYEQYF. The CDR3 nucleotides read TGTGCCAGCAGCTTAAGGTGGGGCGGGATGAGCTCCTACGAGCAGTACTTC. The chain is built from TRBV11-2 and TRBJ2-7; TRBD2 is a possible D gene (6 bases). V was trimmed by 2 bases and J by 0 bases, leaving 17 bases between them. Per the germline V gene, CDR1 is SGHAT and CDR2 is FQNNGV. The CDR3 covers 17 residues.

This clonotype was observed a few times. The CDR3 loop is CASSVGRAETQYF. CDR3 DNA: TGCGCCAGCAGTGTGGGCAGGGCAGAGACCCAGTACTTC. The rearrangement links TRBV5-1 to TRBJ2-5; D may be TRBD1 (5 bases). This CDR3 is 13 amino acids long. Trimming stripped 5 bases from V and 4 bases from J, with 12 bases between. Per the germline V gene, CDR1 is SGHRS and CDR2 is YFSETQ.

CDR3 nucleotide sequence: TGTGCCAGCAGCCCCCTCGACGAGAGCTCCTACGAGCAGTACTTC. Its translation: CASSPLDESSYEQYF. The rearrangement uses TRBV6-2 or TRBV6-3 and TRBJ2-7; D uncertain. Germline CDR1 MNHEY, CDR2 SVGEGT. Trimming removed 6 bases from V and 0 bases from J, with 15 bases in between. This CDR3 contains 15 residues.

Only a few counts were recorded for this clonotype. This sequence joins TRBV29-1 and TRBJ2-7; D is tentatively TRBD1 or TRBD2 (5 bases each). Between the trimmed V and J ends, which lost 1 base and 5 bases, there was a span of 9 bases. Germline V gene sequence: CDR1 SQVTM, CDR2 ANQGSEA. This CDR3 has 12 residues. In nucleotides, the CDR3 is TGCAGCGTTGAAGGGGGGACGGACGAGCAGTACTTC. Protein product: CSVEGGTDEQYF.

This clonotype has a handful of counts. This chain uses TRBV6-1 with TRBJ1-1; D gene ambiguous. Germline CDR1 reads MNHNS; CDR2 reads SASEGT. This CDR3 region has 13 residues. V was cut by 8 bases and J by 0 bases, with 10 bases left in between. The CDR3 sequence is CASEGTLNTEAFF. The CDR3 DNA reads as TGTGCCAGCGAAGGAACCCTGAACACTGAAGCTTTCTTT.

The chain is built from TRBV24-1 and TRBJ2-7; 7 nucleotides align to TRBD1. Germline V lookup: CDR1 KGHDR, CDR2 SFDVKD. CDR3 length: 14 amino acids. The trim removed 8 bases at V and 2 bases at J, leaving 8 bases unmatched. CDR3 coding DNA: TGTGCCACCACAGTTCGGGACAGAGCCTACGAGCAGTACTTC. Its protein product is CATTVRDRAYEQYF.

This clonotype was detected only a few times. The gene calls are TRBV12-3 or TRBV12-4 and TRBJ2-1; TRBD2 matches at 7 bases. The CDR3 extends over 14 amino acids. V lost 7 bases to trimming and J lost 8 bases; unmatched junction nucleotides: 11. The CDR3 here is CASTPPGGGYEQFF. Written as DNA, the CDR3 is TGTGCCAGCACCCCACCGGGGGGAGGCTATGAGCAGTTCTTC.

The chain recombines TRBV20-1 with TRBJ2-3; 9 bases align to TRBD2. The germline V gene has CDR1 DFQATT and CDR2 SNEGSKA (reference sequence). The CDR3 extends over 14 amino acids. Trimming took 6 bases from V and 4 from J; bases not matched to a gene: 8. The CDR3 protein is CSAGSGGRADTQYF. Written as DNA, the CDR3 is TGCAGTGCCGGGAGCGGGGGGAGGGCAGATACGCAGTATTTT.

This chain uses TRBV10-3 with TRBJ2-3; no definite D call. CDR3 length: 12 amino acids. CDR1 is ENHRY and CDR2 is SYGVKD in the germline V gene. Deletions cut 10 bases from V and 10 bases from J, with 18 bases between. The DNA for the CDR3 is TGTGCCACCCTGGGCCCCTCCCAAGCGCAGTATTTT. Translation: CATLGPSQAQYF.